This T cell receptor beta chain was identified in a study of blood T cell repertoires in COVID-19. Study-wide background: From the United States, Italy and Spain came samples of acute and convalescent COVID-19. Sample material is recorded as cDNA or gDNA derived from T cells, B-cell-depleted T cells, or PBMCs.

In the authors' workflow: Estimated nucleated cell counts came from reference gene primer amplification. Profiled with immunoSEQ multiplex PCR; TCRdb holds only in-frame clones, not every one. V, J and clone size derive from that table, while D and trimming were established from the DNA sequence. The table has 150,000 to 200,000 clones, about four fifths seen once. The CDR3 consists of 13 residues. The V gene's germline CDR1 is MNHEY and CDR2 SVGAGI. V was shortened by 2 bases and J by 1 base, with 6 bases between the two germline ends. Seattle's enrolled individuals joined amid active infection and were then monitored longitudinally.

The source is a woman older than 75 with COVID-19, enrolled during active disease. The V and J genes are TRBV6-5 and TRBJ2-7, with D possibly being TRBD2 (6 bases). Sequencing was done on a sample of peripheral blood. The CDR3 here is CASSYAGSYEQYF. The CDR3, as DNA: TGTGCCAGCAGTTACGCGGGGTCCTACGAGCAGTACTTC.